What follows are 20 T cell receptor beta chains derived from one specimen sequenced in a study of cytotoxic CD8 clonotypes in ibrutinib-treated CLL. TCRdb's table, derived via immunoSEQ multiplex PCR, lists solely in-frame clones and lacks some. The sample holds roughly 300,000 clones, more than 70% seen once. Sample: PBMCs, taken at disease progression, from a patient treated with ibrutinib. These TCRs come from a human donor with chronic lymphocytic leukemia.

The rearrangement links TRBV27 to TRBJ1-5; D gene unclear. Trimming took off 5 bases at V and 7 bases at J, with 12 bases between the two ends. Per germline, CDR1 MNHEY and CDR2 SMNVEV (reference sequence). The CDR3 runs to 13 residues. The CDR3 nucleotides are TGTGCCAGCAGTCCCTTTTTTGGGCAGCCCCAGCATTTT. This translates into CASSPFFGQPQHF.

The chain carries TRBV15 and TRBJ1-2; possible D gene TRBD1, 6 bases. The CDR3 covers 14 residues. CDR1 and CDR2 (germline): LNHNV, YYDKDF (reference sequence). V shed 0 bases and J shed 6 bases, with 11 bases lying between them. The CDR3 DNA reads as TGTGCCACCAGCAGAGACTTATGGACAGATGGCTACACCTTC. Protein: CATSRDLWTDGYTF.

CDR3: CASSPGGGTSGRAITYEQYF. The CDR3 bases are TGTGCCAGTAGTCCGGGTGGCGGGACTAGCGGGAGGGCCATCACCTACGAGCAGTACTTC. The V gene is TRBV19, the J gene TRBJ2-7; 16 bases agree with TRBD2. V lost 5 bases to trimming and J lost 2 bases; unmatched junction nucleotides: 15. The CDR3 length is 20 residues. The germline V gene encodes CDR1 LNHDA and CDR2 SQIVND (reference sequence).

The chain employs TRBV9 and TRBJ2-3; 12 bases agree with TRBD2. The V segment lost 0 bases and the J segment 5 bases; nucleotides outside the gene matches: 7. CDR3 length: 17 residues. Germline loops: CDR1 SGDLS, CDR2 YYNGEE. As DNA, the CDR3 is TGTGCCAGCAGCGTAGGGATTCTAGCGGGAGGGATAGATACGCAGTATTTT. Protein: CASSVGILAGGIDTQYF.

The count of this clone is one. The chain is built from TRBV7-2 and TRBJ2-5; D is undetermined. Germline V gene lookup returns CDR1 SGHTA and CDR2 FQGNSA. Trimming stripped 1 base from V and 5 bases from J, with 8 bases between. There are 13 residues in the CDR3. CDR3 protein: CASSLDGRETQYF. DNA for the CDR3: TGTGCCAGCAGCTTAGACGGCCGGGAGACCCAGTACTTC.

J is TRBJ2-1 and V is TRBV6-6; D possibly matches TRBD1 or TRBD2 (5 bases each). CDR1 is MNHNY, CDR2 SVGAGI, per germline (reference sequence). V shed 4 bases and J shed 6 bases, with 16 bases lying between them. The CDR3 consists of 15 residues. CDR3 nucleotide sequence: TGTGCCAGCAGTTTCCTCCTTCGGGACGTCAATGAGCAGTTCTTC. Encoded protein: CASSFLLRDVNEQFF.

V usage is TRBV13 and J usage is TRBJ1-1, with D unclear. Germline CDR1 PRHDT, CDR2 FYEKMQ (reference sequence). The CDR3 consists of 13 residues. The V and J ends lost 3 bases and 0 bases respectively, with 5 bases between them. The CDR3 coding sequence is TGTGCCAGCAGCTTGGTGATGAACACTGAAGCTTTCTTT. Amino acid sequence: CASSLVMNTEAFF.

This chain connects TRBV5-1 to TRBJ1-2, with TRBD1 as a possible D gene (5 bases). V lost 4 bases, J lost 3 bases, and 13 bases lay in between. The CDR3 totals 14 residues. CDR1 is SGHRS, CDR2 YFSETQ, per germline. The CDR3 region is CASSGGPGDYGYTF. CDR3 bases: TGCGCCAGCAGCGGGGGACCCGGGGACTATGGCTACACCTTC.

The chain carries TRBV5-1 and TRBJ2-6, with 12 nucleotides matching TRBD2. V was clipped by 4 bases and J by 3 bases; unmatched bases: 8. The CDR3 runs to 18 residues. CDR1 is SGHRS and CDR2 is YFSETQ in the germline V gene. In nucleotides, the CDR3 is TGCGCCAGCAGCCCCCCGACTAGCGGGAGAAGTGGGGCCAACGTCCTGACTTTC. Translating gives CASSPPTSGRSGANVLTF. The full variable domain, rest sourced from reference TRBV5-1 and TRBJ2-6, is KAGVTQTPRYLIKTRGQQVTLSCSPISGHRSVSWYQQTPGQGLQFLFEYFSETQRNKGNFPGRFSGRQFSNSRSEMNVSTLELGDSALYLCASSPPTSGRSGANVLTFGAGSRLTVL.

This chain connects TRBV10-3 to TRBJ2-1; D is perhaps TRBD1 (6 bases). Trimming pared 9 bases from V and 5 bases from J, leaving 11 bases between. This CDR3 spans 12 amino acids. Germline lookup yields CDR1 ENHRY and CDR2 SYGVKD. The CDR3 loop is CAMSRDNNEQFF. The CDR3 DNA sequence: TGTGCCATGAGCCGGGACAACAATGAGCAGTTCTTC.

This sequence joins TRBV11-2 and TRBJ2-7, with D uncertain. Per the germline V gene, CDR1 is SGHAT and CDR2 is FQNNGV. The CDR3 loop spans 14 amino acids. Trimming pared 5 bases from V and 0 bases from J, leaving 11 bases between. Here the CDR3 reads CASSQEWASYEQYF. Here the CDR3 DNA reads TGTGCCAGCAGCCAGGAGTGGGCCTCCTACGAGCAGTACTTC.

The chain combines TRBV7-9 with TRBJ2-5; D is possibly TRBD1 (6 bases). The ends were cut back, 2 bases at V and 9 bases at J, with 13 bases in the middle. Germline CDR1 reads SEHNR; CDR2 reads FQNEAQ (reference sequence). The CDR3 runs to 13 residues. The CDR3 DNA reads TGTGCCAGCAGCTTACGGGACACCGGGGCCCAGTACTTC. Translation: CASSLRDTGAQYF.

This chain connects TRBV7-2 to TRBJ2-2; TRBD2 might be the D (6 bases). The CDR3 spans 15 residues. Trimming took 1 base from V and 5 from J, leaving 11 bases between them. Germline V gene sequence: CDR1 SGHTA, CDR2 FQGNSA. CDR3 nucleotide sequence: TGTGCCAGCAGCTTAGGGAGCGGGTGGACCGGGGAGCTGTTTTTT. Translating gives CASSLGSGWTGELFF.

The chain links TRBV7-2 to TRBJ2-4, with D unclear. The ends were cut back, 3 bases at V and 5 bases at J, with 8 bases in the middle. The length of the CDR3 is 13 residues. Germline V CDR1 and CDR2: SGHTA, FQGNSA. This chain's CDR3 is CASSFSSQNIQYF. The CDR3 nucleotides are TGTGCCAGCAGCTTCAGTTCCCAAAACATTCAGTACTTC.

V is TRBV6-1 and J is TRBJ2-2; D is unresolved. Germline CDR1 and CDR2: MNHNS and SASEGT. Trimming took off 6 bases at V and 6 bases at J, with 8 bases between the two ends. The CDR3 covers 12 residues. CDR3 DNA sequence: TGTGCCAGCAGGGCTAGGCCCGGGGAGCTGTTTTTT. This translates into CASRARPGELFF.

This chain joins TRBV5-4 and TRBJ2-2; 7 bases are a match to TRBD2. Unmatched junction bases numbered 9, after V lost 3 bases and J lost 4 bases. This CDR3 is built from 16 residues. Germline CDR1 and CDR2: SGHNT and YYREEE (reference sequence). DNA for the CDR3: TGTGCCAGCAGCTCCCCCCGCGGGGGAGCCACCGGGGAGCTGTTTTTT. This gives the protein CASSSPRGGATGELFF. The complete variable domain, with remaining parts taken from reference TRBV5-4 and TRBJ2-2, reads ETGVTQSPTHLIKTRGQQVTLRCSSQSGHNTVSWYQQALGQGPQFIFQYYREEENGRGNFPPRFSGLQFPNYSSELNVNALELDDSALYLCASSSPRGGATGELFFGEGSRLTVL.

This clone showed up just a few times. J is TRBJ1-3 and V is TRBV15; TRBD1 matches 7 bases. Germline lookup yields CDR1 LNHNV and CDR2 YYDKDF (reference sequence). With 7 bases clipped from V and 2 bases from J, the junction kept 14 bases outside the gene matches. This CDR3 is built from 17 residues. For the CDR3, the DNA is TGTGCCACCACCCCCGGGCCCCAGGGGGTAACTGGAAACACCATATATTTT. The encoded protein is CATTPGPQGVTGNTIYF.

The chain combines TRBV2 with TRBJ2-2; D not certain. There are 15 residues in the CDR3. The V and J ends lost 4 bases and 1 base respectively, with 10 bases between them. The germline CDR1 and CDR2 sequences are SNHLY and FYNNEI. CDR3 DNA: TGTGCCAGCAGTGGAATGGGGATGAACACCGGGGAGCTGTTTTTT. This gives the protein CASSGMGMNTGELFF.

This chain links TRBV15 with TRBJ2-5; 7 nucleotides agree with TRBD1. Germline CDR1 is LNHNV and CDR2 is YYDKDF (reference sequence). The CDR3 runs to 13 residues. J gave up 7 bases and V 0 bases, and 2 bases lay outside the gene matches. CDR3 protein: CATSRDRQGTQYF. The CDR3 DNA is TGTGCCACCAGCAGAGATCGACAGGGGACCCAGTACTTC. Full variable domain (missing parts from reference TRBV15 and TRBJ2-5): DAMVIQNPRYQVTQFGKPVTLSCSQTLNHNVMYWYQQKSSQAPKLLFHYYDKDFNNEADTPDNFQSRRPNTSFCFLDIRSPGLGDTAMYLCATSRDRQGTQYFGPGTRLLVL.

This clone was observed once. V usage is TRBV19 and J usage is TRBJ1-2; D ambiguous. The CDR3 is 16 amino acids. V gave up 4 bases and J gave up 3 bases, with 18 bases separating them. Looked up from germline, CDR1 is LNHDA and CDR2 is SQIVND (reference sequence). CDR3 in amino acids: CASSTRGWKKDYGYTF. In DNA form, the CDR3 reads TGTGCCAGTAGTACCCGGGGTTGGAAAAAGGACTATGGCTACACCTTC.